This T cell receptor (beta chain) was observed in a study of identical twins. TCRdb reprocessed the 5' RACE reads via MiXCR and lists one record per CDR3 protein. The sample records about 810,000 distinct CDR3 sequences, 9% to 15% being singletons. The V gene lost 1 base and the J gene lost 0 bases, with 8 bases spanning the gap. CDR3 length: 14 amino acids. Germline CDR1 is DFQATT and CDR2 is SNEGSKA (reference sequence). These data are also associated with another study on yellow fever vaccine responses in identical twins.

This chain joins TRBV20-1 and TRBJ2-3; D is undetermined. Material: PBMCs. The receptor comes from a young woman in good health. Here the CDR3 reads CSARGPFSTDTQYF. In DNA, the CDR3 is TGCAGTGCTAGAGGACCTTTTAGCACAGATACGCAGTATTTT.